This T cell receptor beta chain is drawn from a study of vaccination and CD4 T cells after COVID-19 (dated by TCRdb to between 2022 and 2023). About the investigation overall: In the convalescent cohort there were six males and four females, among whom were two Hispanic individuals, seven Caucasians, two Asians and one multiracial person. Two doses of either the Pfizer-BioNTech BNT162b2 vaccine (n=8) or the Moderna mRNA-1273 vaccine (n=2) were administered to participants. Post-COVID blood samples were collected from convalescent patients a median of roughly 100 days after diagnosis, with a range of about 30 to 161 days. Post-vaccine blood samples were obtained a median of approximately 74 days after the second vaccine dose, with a range of about 14 to 241 days. Culture stimuli were overlapping spike peptide pools from SARS-CoV-2 and from the common cold coronaviruses HCoV-NL63, HCoV-OC43 and HCoV-229E. As controls, cultures received a CEFX viral epitope pool (the positive control), an HIV-1 Nef peptide pool (the negative control), or no peptide at all. The spike-specific CD4+ TCR repertoire was compared before and after mRNA vaccination in about nine COVID-19 convalescent patients and a handful of infection-naive healthy vaccine recipients. In an earlier paper using these donors, memory CD4+ T cell crossreactivity between SARS-CoV-2 and common cold coronavirus spike proteins was assessed at the TCR clonotype level. Study-level results and caveats: Among the post-vaccine SARS-CoV-2-reactive clones in convalescent patients, a median approximately 90% showed up only after vaccination, which suggests vaccine-specific priming. The median number of SARS-CoV-2-reactive clonotypes rose from about 19 after infection to a few dozen after vaccination, but the change was not significant. Relatively few convalescent patients were included in the study, and early timepoints after natural infection were not analyzed. Of the vaccine-specific clones in convalescent patients, 304 of 307, or nearly all, reacted only to SARS-CoV-2 spike and did not cross-react with common cold coronaviruses.

V and J lose 5 bases and 6 bases, and a span of 10 bases separates them. The CDR3, cysteine through phenylalanine, is 13 amino acids long. CDR3 DNA is the only sequence kept; it has 39 bases, read in frame from the first base. The germline V gene encodes CDR1 KGHDR and CDR2 SFDVKD. Points on this clonotype: Its antigen target is currently unknown. No per-base quality is available; no much larger clone lies one base away.

Library construction relied on PCR. TCR sequencing of DNA from cultured CD4+ T cells used the Oncomine TCR Beta short-read assay at the Johns Hopkins FTIC core. The QIAamp micro DNA kit was used to extract genomic DNA from the cultured CD4+ T cells. Oncomine TCR Beta libraries made from cultured CD4+ T cells were pooled using unique dual indexes and sequenced on an Illumina iSeq 100. The source study handled its data this way. Non-productive sequences were removed, and CDR3s not starting with C, not ending with F or W, or shorter than 7 amino acids were discarded. Antigen-specific clonotypes were identified using the MANAFEST web application through comparison of peptide-stimulated wells with reference and other culture wells. An FDR below 0.05, an odds ratio above 5, and a productive frequency above 0.1% in at least two of three replicate wells were required for clones to be considered positive. Cross-reactive clonotypes were defined as significantly expanded in both SARS-CoV-2 spike wells and at least one common cold coronavirus spike condition. Using R version 3.6.1, CDR3 homology was evaluated through Levenshtein distances (stringdist) along with unrooted phylogenetic trees (ape). TCRdb cleaned the public reads at Q25 with fastp, built clones with MiXCR and kept in-frame beta chains. Each CDR3 protein appears once, grouped with its most common genes and DNA. These V and J calls originate from TCRdb's pipeline instead of the authors' own analysis. This sample holds about 10,000 distinct CDR3 sequences; about 32% were observed only once. The top ten hold over 15% of the sample.

Interpreted using the paper, the treatment or condition label stands for: roughly 10-day PBMC culture with coronavirus spike peptide pools or control peptides (ViraFEST assay). CD4+ T cells from unexposed donors were collected before the COVID-19 pandemic (2011-2018). The study used the ViraFEST assay, which expanded antigen-specific T cells with peptide pools and then identified expanded clonotypes by TCR sequencing. Each well held around 2.1 million PBMCs cultured with roughly 10 ug/ml peptide pools in IMDM containing roughly 5% human AB serum and around 10 IU/ml IL-2. On days 3 and 7, half of the culture medium was replaced with fresh IL-2-containing medium. After around 11 days of culture, CD4+ T cells were isolated by negative selection with the EasySep CD4+ T cell isolation kit. Unexposed donor CD4+ T cells were tested for reactivity to SARS-CoV-2 S and N and four common cold coronavirus spike pools, as cell number allowed. PBMCs were separated from whole blood using Ficoll-Paque Plus gradient centrifugation and then either used fresh or cryopreserved at -140C. In general, triplicate wells were set up for every culture condition. The leukapheresis product used for the unexposed donors was purchased from a commercial source.

The chain links TRBV24-1 with TRBJ1-5; no D gene is confidently identified. This TCR was recovered from a human donor in good health. Input material: CD4+ T cells from blood, cultured in vitro. The bases are TGTGCCACCAGTGTCGGGGTCGGTCAGCCCCAGCATTTT. It specifies CATSVGVGQPQHF.